This T cell receptor (beta chain) emerged from a study of cytomegalovirus exposure and HLA in healthy donors. The overall study: An earlier analysis found roughly 110 million unique TCR beta sequences from roughly 170 million T cells.

This clone was counted between two and nine times. Its antigen is as yet unknown. General observations from the study: In vitro assays verified that a few CMV-associated chains recognized CMV antigens specifically. Compared with the roughly 700-donor mean, an Asian-associated ancestry cluster reportedly had fewer N-insertions, according to a later analysis. The sole available immune exposure information was CMV serostatus.

The primer mix had 60 Vbeta and 13 Jbeta primers. Some clones are missing from TCRdb's copy, which holds only in-frame ones; the method was immunoSEQ multiplex PCR. Of about 80,000 clones in the sample, around 60% were seen once. Germline V gene lookup returns CDR1 LNHNV and CDR2 YYDKDF (reference sequence). The CDR3 is made up of 18 amino acids. Unmatched junction bases numbered 6, after V lost 0 bases and J lost 0 bases. The receptor's source is a male donor in good health and CMV-seropositive. V usage is TRBV15 and J usage is TRBJ1-1, with TRBD1 matching over 11 bases. The sequenced sample consisted of PBMCs. The CDR3 DNA reads as TGTGCCACCAGCAGAGATGGGACAGGGGGAGGCATGAACACTGAAGCTTTCTTT. It is translated as CATSRDGTGGGMNTEAFF. Looking up the rest from reference TRBV15 and TRBJ1-1 gives the full variable domain: DAMVIQNPRYQVTQFGKPVTLSCSQTLNHNVMYWYQQKSSQAPKLLFHYYDKDFNNEADTPDNFQSRRPNTSFCFLDIRSPGLGDTAMYLCATSRDGTGGGMNTEAFFGQGTRLTVV.